Listed below are T cell receptor beta chains from one sample, sequenced in a study of cytotoxic CD8 clonotypes in ibrutinib-treated CLL. Using immunoSEQ multiplex PCR, the repertoire was profiled, and TCRdb retains in-frame clones only, with some absent. There are approximately 200,000 clones in the sample; over 60% occur only once, and roughly 13% lies in the top ten. The material sequenced was PBMCs, taken after 24 months of ibrutinib treatment. These receptors were taken from a human donor with chronic lymphocytic leukemia. The CDR3 runs from the conserved cysteine through the conserved F or W. Each record gives: D gene, V gene, J gene, clone size, CDR3 DNA, CDR3 protein. A D gene is named only where the DNA matches it firmly. The listing skips clone size in some rows; elsewhere it reads once, few, many or a size class.

D: TRBD1
V: TRBV6-5
J: TRBJ2-3
size: once
DNA: TGTGCCAGCAGTCAACCAGGGGGAGCCACAGATACGCAGTATTTT
CDR3: CASSQPGGATDTQYF

D: .
V: TRBV5-1
J: TRBJ1-5
size: .
DNA: TGCGCCAGCAGCTTATCGGGTTACGATCAGCCCCAGCATTTT
CDR3: CASSLSGYDQPQHF

D: TRBD2
V: TRBV7-2
J: TRBJ2-3
size: few
DNA: TGTGCCAGCAGCGATACTAGCGCCACAGATACGCAGTATTTT
CDR3: CASSDTSATDTQYF

D: .
V: TRBV7-9
J: TRBJ1-4
size: .
DNA: TGTGCCAGCAGCTTAGGTCGTATCCCTGAAAAACTGTTTTTT
CDR3: CASSLGRIPEKLFF

D: .
V: TRBV10-2
J: TRBJ2-7
size: .
DNA: TGCGCCAGCAGCAATACGGGACGGACTTACGAGCAGTACTTC
CDR3: CASSNTGRTYEQYF

D: TRBD2
V: TRBV30
J: TRBJ2-1
size: once
DNA: TGTGCCTGGAGTGTAGGGACGCCGGGGGGTTCGGATGAGCAGTTCTTC
CDR3: CAWSVGTPGGSDEQFF

D: TRBD1
V: TRBV9
J: TRBJ1-2
size: .
DNA: TGTGCCAGCAGCACCCCGGGACAGGGGCAAAGTGGGGGTGGCTACACCTTC
CDR3: CASSTPGQGQSGGGYTF

D: .
V: TRBV5-4
J: TRBJ2-7
size: .
DNA: TGTGCCAGCAGCTTGGGGGTAGGTTTAGAGCAGTACTTC
CDR3: CASSLGVGLEQYF

D: .
V: TRBV5-1
J: TRBJ1-5
size: few
DNA: TGCGCCAGCAGCTTGGGTATACAGGGTAGCAATCAGCCCCAGCATTTT
CDR3: CASSLGIQGSNQPQHF

D: TRBD1
V: TRBV7-8
J: TRBJ1-1
size: .
DNA: TGTGCCAGCAGCGCCACCGGGACAGGACTTGAAGCTTTCTTT
CDR3: CASSATGTGLEAFF

D: .
V: TRBV6-5
J: TRBJ1-2
size: .
DNA: TGTGCCAGCAGACAGGGTGGCTATGGCTACACCTTC
CDR3: CASRQGGYGYTF

D: .
V: TRBV19
J: TRBJ2-3
size: .
DNA: TGTGCCAGTAGCCCGATGCCGAGCACAGATACGCAGTATTTT
CDR3: CASSPMPSTDTQYF

D: .
V: TRBV19
J: TRBJ2-7
size: .
DNA: TGTGCCAGTAGTTCTGCGCGGGGCTACGAGCAGTACTTC
CDR3: CASSSARGYEQYF

D: .
V: TRBV6-4
J: TRBJ2-5
size: .
DNA: TGTGCCAGCAGTGCCGGTAGGGGTTCGGAGACCCAGTACTTC
CDR3: CASSAGRGSETQYF

D: TRBD2
V: TRBV28
J: TRBJ2-7
size: .
DNA: TGTGCCAGCAGTTCAACCGGGACTAGTCAATACGAGCAGTACTTC
CDR3: CASSSTGTSQYEQYF

D: TRBD2
V: TRBV4-3
J: TRBJ2-1
size: .
DNA: TGCGCCAGCAGCCAAGATAGTGTAGCGGGAGGCGTAGGGTACAATGAGCAGTTCTTC
CDR3: CASSQDSVAGGVGYNEQFF

D: .
V: TRBV7-2
J: TRBJ1-2
size: .
DNA: TGTGCCAGCAGCTTAGGGCCAGACTATGGCTACACCTTC
CDR3: CASSLGPDYGYTF

D: TRBD1
V: TRBV10-3
J: TRBJ1-3
size: .
DNA: TGTGCCATCAGTCCCTGGGGACAGGGAAACACCATATATTTT
CDR3: CAISPWGQGNTIYF

D: .
V: TRBV5-3
J: TRBJ1-5
size: .
DNA: TGTGCCAGAAGCTTGGAGGGGAGACAGATAAATCAGCCCCAGCATTTT
CDR3: CARSLEGRQINQPQHF

D: TRBD2
V: TRBV4-1
J: TRBJ2-1
size: .
DNA: TGCGCCAGCAGACAAGCGCCTAGCGGGAGTTCTGAGCAGTTCTTC
CDR3: CASRQAPSGSSEQFF

D: TRBD1
V: TRBV18
J: TRBJ1-4
size: few
DNA: TGTGCAAGCTCACCGGACCAGGGGGCAGATGAAAAACTGTTTTTT
CDR3: CASSPDQGADEKLFF

D: .
V: TRBV7-9
J: TRBJ2-7
size: .
DNA: TGTGCCAGCAGCTTAGTCGGGACAGCGGGAGTCTACGAGCAGTACTTC
CDR3: CASSLVGTAGVYEQYF